This is a list of T cell receptor beta chains from one sample in a study of T cells after yellow fever vaccination. From the 5' RACE reads, TCRdb called clonotypes with MiXCR, one entry per CDR3 protein. This sample carries fewer than 350,000 distinct CDR3 sequences, around 3.6% of them seen once, and the ten largest clones take 23%. Sequenced here: PBMCs, sampled on the day of the yellow fever booster vaccination. The receptor set was obtained from a man younger than 35 who received the YFV17D yellow fever vaccine. Both conserved end residues are part of each CDR3. The order of the fields is J gene, V gene, D gene, clone size, CDR3 length, CDR3 protein, CDR3 DNA. A D gene is named only where the DNA matches it firmly. Rows give clone size only sometimes, using once, few, many, or a class for an expanded clone.

j_call: TRBJ2-1
v_call: TRBV6-5
d_call: TRBD1
clone_size: -
cdr3_length: 14
cdr3_aa: CASSYRAGGGEQFF
cdr3_nt: TGTGCCAGCAGTTACCGGGCAGGGGGCGGTGAGCAGTTCTTC

j_call: TRBJ2-5
v_call: TRBV5-1
d_call: TRBD2
clone_size: -
cdr3_length: 17
cdr3_aa: CASSLAVGGANQETQYF
cdr3_nt: TGCGCCAGCAGCTTGGCCGTCGGGGGGGCTAACCAAGAGACCCAGTACTTC

j_call: TRBJ1-2
v_call: TRBV2
d_call: TRBD1
clone_size: few
cdr3_length: 19
cdr3_aa: CASSVRSYFPRGTNYGYTF
cdr3_nt: TGTGCCAGCAGTGTCCGCTCCTACTTTCCCAGGGGGACGAACTATGGCTACACCTTC

j_call: TRBJ2-3
v_call: TRBV7-3
d_call: -
clone_size: many
cdr3_length: 15
cdr3_aa: CASSLNPQGTDTQYF
cdr3_nt: TGTGCCAGCAGCTTAAACCCGCAGGGCACAGATACGCAGTATTTT

j_call: TRBJ2-7
v_call: TRBV7-8
d_call: -
clone_size: many
cdr3_length: 12
cdr3_aa: CASSLPPYEQYF
cdr3_nt: TGTGCCAGCAGCTTACCACCCTACGAGCAGTACTTC

j_call: TRBJ2-6
v_call: TRBV7-2
d_call: -
clone_size: many
cdr3_length: 16
cdr3_aa: CASSLGHFSGANVLTF
cdr3_nt: TGTGCCAGCAGCTTAGGACATTTCTCTGGGGCCAACGTCCTGACTTTC

j_call: TRBJ2-1
v_call: TRBV5-1
d_call: -
clone_size: -
cdr3_length: 13
cdr3_aa: CASSSRDLYEQFF
cdr3_nt: TGCGCCAGCAGCTCACGGGACCTCTATGAGCAGTTCTTC

j_call: TRBJ2-5
v_call: TRBV11-2
d_call: -
clone_size: -
cdr3_length: 13
cdr3_aa: CASSPDWQETQYF
cdr3_nt: TGTGCCAGCAGCCCAGACTGGCAGGAGACCCAGTACTTC

j_call: TRBJ2-2
v_call: TRBV4-2
d_call: -
clone_size: -
cdr3_length: 13
cdr3_aa: CASSQERAGELFF
cdr3_nt: TGTGCCAGCAGCCAAGAGAGGGCTGGGGAGCTGTTTTTT

j_call: TRBJ2-5
v_call: TRBV5-5
d_call: -
clone_size: -
cdr3_length: 13
cdr3_aa: CASSLGVGSPEYF
cdr3_nt: TGTGCCAGCAGCTTGGGTGTGGGGTCCCCAGAGTACTTC

j_call: TRBJ2-3
v_call: TRBV7-2
d_call: -
clone_size: few
cdr3_length: 14
cdr3_aa: CASSLSYGTDTQYF
cdr3_nt: TGTGCCAGCAGCTTATCGTACGGCACAGATACGCAGTATTTT

j_call: TRBJ2-1
v_call: TRBV5-1
d_call: TRBD2
clone_size: few
cdr3_length: 17
cdr3_aa: CASSLVIAGGLGNEQFF
cdr3_nt: TGCGCCAGCAGCTTGGTAATTGCGGGGGGGCTCGGCAATGAGCAGTTCTTC

j_call: TRBJ1-2
v_call: TRBV4-3
d_call: -
clone_size: many
cdr3_length: 15
cdr3_aa: CASSQGRGRDYGYTF
cdr3_nt: TGCGCCAGCAGCCAAGGCAGGGGTCGGGACTATGGCTACACCTTC

j_call: TRBJ1-6
v_call: TRBV20-1
d_call: TRBD1
clone_size: many
cdr3_length: 15
cdr3_aa: CSARDRGQGGSPLHF
cdr3_nt: TGCAGTGCTAGAGATAGGGGACAGGGCGGATCACCCCTCCACTTT

j_call: TRBJ1-1
v_call: TRBV24-1
d_call: -
clone_size: -
cdr3_length: 14
cdr3_aa: CATRGGGMNTEAFF
cdr3_nt: TGTGCCACCAGAGGGGGGGGCATGAACACTGAAGCTTTCTTT

j_call: TRBJ2-3
v_call: TRBV12-3/TRBV12-4
d_call: -
clone_size: few
cdr3_length: 15
cdr3_aa: CASSFSNRGTDTQYF
cdr3_nt: TGTGCCAGCAGTTTCAGCAACAGAGGCACAGATACGCAGTATTTT

j_call: TRBJ2-7
v_call: TRBV11-1
d_call: -
clone_size: -
cdr3_length: 14
cdr3_aa: CASSLGGTFYEQYF
cdr3_nt: TGTGCCAGCAGCTTAGGCGGCACATTCTACGAGCAGTACTTC

j_call: TRBJ2-1
v_call: TRBV20-1
d_call: -
clone_size: many
cdr3_length: 14
cdr3_aa: CSAMGGAVYNEQFF
cdr3_nt: TGCAGTGCTATGGGGGGGGCTGTCTACAATGAGCAGTTCTTC

j_call: TRBJ2-3
v_call: TRBV12-3/TRBV12-4
d_call: -
clone_size: many
cdr3_length: 11
cdr3_aa: CASSISDTQYF
cdr3_nt: TGTGCCAGCAGTATCTCAGATACGCAGTATTTT

j_call: TRBJ2-3
v_call: TRBV7-8
d_call: TRBD2
clone_size: many
cdr3_length: 16
cdr3_aa: CASSPGASGFTDTQYF
cdr3_nt: TGTGCCAGCAGCCCCGGGGCTAGCGGTTTCACAGATACGCAGTATTTT

j_call: TRBJ1-2
v_call: TRBV7-2
d_call: TRBD1
clone_size: -
cdr3_length: 14
cdr3_aa: CASSPGTASYGYTF
cdr3_nt: TGTGCCAGCAGCCCAGGGACAGCAAGCTATGGCTACACCTTC

j_call: TRBJ2-7
v_call: TRBV19
d_call: -
clone_size: -
cdr3_length: 13
cdr3_aa: CASSIGRNSEQYF
cdr3_nt: TGTGCCAGTAGTATAGGGAGGAACAGCGAGCAGTACTTC

j_call: TRBJ2-5
v_call: TRBV20-1
d_call: -
clone_size: -
cdr3_length: 12
cdr3_aa: CSARGAAETQYF
cdr3_nt: TGCAGTGCTAGGGGCGCAGCAGAGACCCAGTACTTC

j_call: TRBJ1-2
v_call: TRBV29-1
d_call: -
clone_size: -
cdr3_length: 12
cdr3_aa: CSASRSGLGYTF
cdr3_nt: TGCAGCGCCTCGCGGTCAGGGCTGGGCTACACCTTC

j_call: TRBJ1-2
v_call: TRBV11-2
d_call: -
clone_size: few
cdr3_length: 15
cdr3_aa: CASRRPGISNYGYTF
cdr3_nt: TGTGCCAGCAGACGTCCGGGGATTTCTAACTATGGCTACACCTTC

j_call: TRBJ1-1
v_call: TRBV5-1
d_call: TRBD1
clone_size: few
cdr3_length: 14
cdr3_aa: CASSWDSPPPAAFF
cdr3_nt: TGCGCCAGCAGCTGGGACAGTCCTCCTCCGGCGGCTTTCTTT

j_call: TRBJ1-2
v_call: TRBV6-6
d_call: -
clone_size: many
cdr3_length: 13
cdr3_aa: CASSYAAGYGYTF
cdr3_nt: TGTGCCAGCAGTTACGCGGCAGGCTATGGCTACACCTTC

j_call: TRBJ1-1
v_call: TRBV20-1
d_call: TRBD1
clone_size: -
cdr3_length: 14
cdr3_aa: CSAKNYRGEQRAFF
cdr3_nt: TGCAGTGCTAAAAATTACAGGGGCGAGCAACGCGCTTTCTTT

j_call: TRBJ2-2
v_call: TRBV5-1
d_call: -
clone_size: many
cdr3_length: 18
cdr3_aa: CASSLDSDTRSYTGELFF
cdr3_nt: TGCGCCAGCAGCTTGGACTCTGATACAAGGAGTTACACCGGGGAGCTGTTTTTT

j_call: TRBJ2-5
v_call: TRBV7-3
d_call: TRBD2
clone_size: few
cdr3_length: 17
cdr3_aa: CASSPTPTGGDQETQYF
cdr3_nt: TGTGCCAGCAGCCCCACCCCCACGGGAGGAGACCAAGAGACCCAGTACTTC

j_call: TRBJ2-3
v_call: TRBV24-1
d_call: -
clone_size: many
cdr3_length: 15
cdr3_aa: CATPGTEDSTDTQYF
cdr3_nt: TGTGCCACCCCCGGGACTGAAGATAGCACAGATACGCAGTATTTT

j_call: TRBJ2-2
v_call: TRBV5-1
d_call: TRBD1
clone_size: many
cdr3_length: 15
cdr3_aa: CASSFGDRVSGELFF
cdr3_nt: TGCGCCAGCAGCTTCGGGGACAGGGTTTCCGGGGAGCTGTTTTTT

j_call: TRBJ2-3
v_call: TRBV6-5
d_call: TRBD2
clone_size: -
cdr3_length: 16
cdr3_aa: CASSKSPTSVADTQYF
cdr3_nt: TGTGCCAGCAGTAAGAGCCCGACTAGCGTCGCAGATACGCAGTATTTT

j_call: TRBJ1-6
v_call: TRBV12-3/TRBV12-4
d_call: -
clone_size: many
cdr3_length: 15
cdr3_aa: CASRFLSSYNSPLHF
cdr3_nt: TGTGCCAGCAGATTCCTGAGCTCCTATAATTCACCCCTCCACTTT

j_call: TRBJ1-1
v_call: TRBV5-1
d_call: TRBD1
clone_size: many
cdr3_length: 14
cdr3_aa: CASRADRGLTEAFF
cdr3_nt: TGCGCCAGCAGAGCTGACAGGGGGCTAACTGAAGCTTTCTTT

j_call: TRBJ2-3
v_call: TRBV7-3
d_call: TRBD2
clone_size: many
cdr3_length: 16
cdr3_aa: CASSFGSSGGTDTQYF
cdr3_nt: TGTGCCAGCAGCTTTGGATCCAGCGGGGGTACAGATACGCAGTATTTT

j_call: TRBJ2-7
v_call: TRBV18
d_call: TRBD1
clone_size: few
cdr3_length: 16
cdr3_aa: CASSSVNPTGRHEQYF
cdr3_nt: TGTGCCAGCTCGTCCGTGAATCCGACAGGGAGACACGAGCAGTACTTC

j_call: TRBJ1-6
v_call: TRBV29-1
d_call: -
clone_size: many
cdr3_length: 12
cdr3_aa: CSVSGDNSPLHF
cdr3_nt: TGCAGCGTGTCAGGGGATAATTCACCCCTCCACTTT

j_call: TRBJ2-1
v_call: TRBV4-3
d_call: TRBD1
clone_size: many
cdr3_length: 16
cdr3_aa: CASSDRGQSSYNEQFF
cdr3_nt: TGCGCCAGCAGCGACAGGGGGCAGAGCTCCTACAATGAGCAGTTCTTC

j_call: TRBJ2-2
v_call: TRBV29-1
d_call: -
clone_size: -
cdr3_length: 14
cdr3_aa: CSVMGPTSAGELFF
cdr3_nt: TGCAGCGTTATGGGCCCAACTTCCGCCGGGGAGCTGTTTTTT

j_call: TRBJ1-4
v_call: TRBV6-6
d_call: TRBD1
clone_size: -
cdr3_length: 19
cdr3_aa: CASSTLGQGPGVGNEKLFF
cdr3_nt: TGTGCCAGCAGTACCTTGGGACAGGGGCCTGGTGTGGGGAATGAAAAACTGTTTTTT

j_call: TRBJ1-6
v_call: TRBV7-6
d_call: -
clone_size: few
cdr3_length: 15
cdr3_aa: CASSFRGSYNSPLHF
cdr3_nt: TGTGCCAGCAGCTTTAGGGGCTCCTATAATTCACCCCTCCACTTT

j_call: TRBJ2-5
v_call: TRBV7-2
d_call: TRBD2
clone_size: few
cdr3_length: 16
cdr3_aa: CASSRGGLTRTETQYF
cdr3_nt: TGTGCCAGCAGCCGGGGGGGACTAACCAGAACAGAGACCCAGTACTTC

j_call: TRBJ2-1
v_call: TRBV5-1
d_call: -
clone_size: many
cdr3_length: 12
cdr3_aa: CASSRDTREQFF
cdr3_nt: TGCGCCAGCAGTCGGGACACCAGGGAGCAGTTCTTC

j_call: TRBJ2-1
v_call: TRBV7-3
d_call: -
clone_size: many
cdr3_length: 12
cdr3_aa: CASSPSQGEQFF
cdr3_nt: TGTGCCAGCAGCCCTTCCCAGGGTGAGCAGTTCTTC

j_call: TRBJ2-1
v_call: TRBV5-1
d_call: TRBD1
clone_size: many
cdr3_length: 16
cdr3_aa: CASSRQGQGDYNEQFF
cdr3_nt: TGCGCCAGCAGCCGACAGGGACAGGGGGACTACAATGAGCAGTTCTTC

j_call: TRBJ2-2
v_call: TRBV3-1
d_call: TRBD2
clone_size: -
cdr3_length: 17
cdr3_aa: CASSPAPPGGARGELFF
cdr3_nt: TGTGCCAGCAGCCCTGCCCCTCCGGGGGGGGCCAGAGGGGAGCTGTTTTTT

j_call: TRBJ2-3
v_call: TRBV18
d_call: -
clone_size: -
cdr3_length: 15
cdr3_aa: CASSPEGRFTDTQYF
cdr3_nt: TGTGCCAGCTCCCCAGAGGGCCGTTTCACAGATACGCAGTATTTT

j_call: TRBJ2-1
v_call: TRBV29-1
d_call: -
clone_size: -
cdr3_length: 13
cdr3_aa: CSSEVQTYNEQFF
cdr3_nt: TGCAGCTCTGAGGTACAGACCTACAATGAGCAGTTCTTC

j_call: TRBJ1-2
v_call: TRBV7-2
d_call: -
clone_size: few
cdr3_length: 13
cdr3_aa: CASSLMSGYGYTF
cdr3_nt: TGTGCCAGCAGCTTAATGAGTGGCTATGGCTACACCTTC

j_call: TRBJ1-2
v_call: TRBV7-6
d_call: TRBD1
clone_size: many
cdr3_length: 16
cdr3_aa: CASSLGQGIGLDGYTF
cdr3_nt: TGTGCCAGCAGCTTAGGACAGGGAATAGGTTTGGATGGCTACACCTTC

j_call: TRBJ1-1
v_call: TRBV5-4
d_call: TRBD1
clone_size: few
cdr3_length: 15
cdr3_aa: CASSSRQGENTEAFF
cdr3_nt: TGTGCCAGCAGCTCTCGACAGGGGGAGAACACTGAAGCTTTCTTT

j_call: TRBJ2-5
v_call: TRBV6-2/TRBV6-3
d_call: TRBD2
clone_size: many
cdr3_length: 14
cdr3_aa: CASGLAGFQETQYF
cdr3_nt: TGTGCCAGCGGGTTAGCGGGGTTCCAAGAGACCCAGTACTTC